This paragraph covers one T cell receptor beta chain sequence. The antigen is not known. The sample comes from a study of T cells in localized non-small cell lung cancer. Generated by immunoSEQ multiplex PCR, the TCRdb table keeps only in-frame clones and is missing some. The sample lists under 55,000 clones, about three quarters seen once, with roughly 4% in the top ten. Study results and limitations: Longer overall survival was seen with higher T cell density measured in blood. Measurement of T cell clonality placed uninvolved adjacent lung highest, above the level in tumor. Of the top 100 tumor clones, median around 55 were in adjacent lung, approximately 30 among its top 100.

This sample comprised PBMCs, obtained before any cancer treatment. The clonotype was recovered from a woman aged 40 to 75 with stage II lung adenocarcinoma.

CDR3 residues: CASSLITVYGYTF. CDR3 nucleotides: TGTGCCAGCAGCTTGATAACAGTCTATGGCTACACCTTC. The chain uses TRBV7-2 and TRBJ1-2; D gene unclear. The CDR3 is 13 residues long. Deletions cut 3 bases from V and 4 bases from J, with 9 bases between. Looked up from germline, CDR1 is SGHTA and CDR2 is FQGNSA.